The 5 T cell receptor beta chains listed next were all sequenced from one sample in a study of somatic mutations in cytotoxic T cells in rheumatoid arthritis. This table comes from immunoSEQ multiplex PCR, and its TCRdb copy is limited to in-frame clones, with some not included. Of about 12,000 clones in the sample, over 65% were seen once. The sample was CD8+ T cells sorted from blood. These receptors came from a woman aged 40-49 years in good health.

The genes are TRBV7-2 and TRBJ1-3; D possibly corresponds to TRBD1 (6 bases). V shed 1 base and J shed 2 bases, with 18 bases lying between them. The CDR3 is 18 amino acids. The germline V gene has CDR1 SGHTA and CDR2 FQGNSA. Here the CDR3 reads CASSLDLDRKVPGNTIYF. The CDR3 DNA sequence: TGTGCCAGCAGCTTAGACCTAGACAGGAAGGTGCCTGGAAACACCATATATTTT.

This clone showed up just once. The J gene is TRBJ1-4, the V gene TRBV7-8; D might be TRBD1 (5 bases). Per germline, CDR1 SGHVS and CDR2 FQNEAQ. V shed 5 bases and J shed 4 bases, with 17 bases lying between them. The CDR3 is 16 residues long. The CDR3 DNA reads TGTGCCAGCAGCCTGGGGGGGTACACACTTAATGAAAAACTGTTTTTT. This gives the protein CASSLGGYTLNEKLFF.

The CDR3 region is CASGSHGNEQFF. The CDR3 bases are TGTGCCAGCGGATCTCACGGGAATGAGCAGTTCTTC. V and J are TRBV9 and TRBJ2-1; no definite D call. V gave up 7 bases and J gave up 7 bases, with 12 bases separating them. Germline V gene sequence: CDR1 SGDLS, CDR2 YYNGEE. The CDR3 length is 12 residues.

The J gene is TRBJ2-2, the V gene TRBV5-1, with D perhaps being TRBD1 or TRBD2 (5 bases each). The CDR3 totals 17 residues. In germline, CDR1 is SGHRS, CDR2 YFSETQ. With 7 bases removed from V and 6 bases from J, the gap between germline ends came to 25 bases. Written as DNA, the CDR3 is TGCGCCAGCTCCGTATCCGTCGGGACCCCCGACGCCGGGGAGCTGTTTTTT. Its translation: CASSVSVGTPDAGELFF.

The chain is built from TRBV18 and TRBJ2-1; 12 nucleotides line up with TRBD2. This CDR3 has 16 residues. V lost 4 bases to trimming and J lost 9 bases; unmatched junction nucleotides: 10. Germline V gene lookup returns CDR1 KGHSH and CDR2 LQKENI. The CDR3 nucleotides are TGTGCCAGCTCACATACCGAACCGGGACTAGCGGGTGAGCAGTTCTTC. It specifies CASSHTEPGLAGEQFF.